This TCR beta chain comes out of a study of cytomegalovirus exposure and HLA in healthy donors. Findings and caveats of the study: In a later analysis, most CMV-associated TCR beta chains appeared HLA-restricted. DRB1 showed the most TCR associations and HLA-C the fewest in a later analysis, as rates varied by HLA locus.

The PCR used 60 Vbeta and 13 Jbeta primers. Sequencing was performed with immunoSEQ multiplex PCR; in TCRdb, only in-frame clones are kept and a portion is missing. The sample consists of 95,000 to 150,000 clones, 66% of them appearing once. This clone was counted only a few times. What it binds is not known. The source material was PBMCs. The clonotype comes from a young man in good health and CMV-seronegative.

In nucleotides, the CDR3 is TGTGCCTGGGGACAGGGCCAAAAGGGAGGCTTGAATCAGCCCCAGCATTTT. Translating it yields CAWGQGQKGGLNQPQHF. This chain connects TRBV30 to TRBJ1-5; TRBD1 agrees at 8 bases. V dropped 5 bases and J dropped 4; count of bases not matched to a gene: 16. The V gene's germline CDR1 is GTSNPN and CDR2 SVGIG (reference sequence). The length of the CDR3 is 17 residues.